This T cell receptor (beta chain) stems from a study of shared clonotypes between healthy human individuals. Study-level points and caveats: Sampling included only blood; tissue repertoires likely differ.

This clone was picked up one time. The antigen is undetermined. Libraries were prepared by immunoSEQ multiplex PCR; TCRdb keeps only in-frame clonotypes and omits some of them. The sample lists approximately 710,000 clones, 90% occurring once. Germline CDR1 and CDR2: MNHEY and SMNVEV (reference sequence). The trim removed 5 bases at V and 10 bases at J, leaving 9 bases unmatched. The CDR3 contains 13 residues. This TCR derives from a man aged 18 to 30 in good health. Some clones in this sample may be carry-over from other donors' samples. The sample taken for sequencing was memory CD8+ T cells from PBMCs. Subset here: CD45RO+ cells pooled with CCR7-negative TemRA cells. The chain combines TRBV27 with TRBJ2-3, with 7 bases fitting TRBD1. CDR3 in DNA: TGTGCCAGCAGTGTGGGACAGTCAATTCCGCAGTATTTT. Protein: CASSVGQSIPQYF.